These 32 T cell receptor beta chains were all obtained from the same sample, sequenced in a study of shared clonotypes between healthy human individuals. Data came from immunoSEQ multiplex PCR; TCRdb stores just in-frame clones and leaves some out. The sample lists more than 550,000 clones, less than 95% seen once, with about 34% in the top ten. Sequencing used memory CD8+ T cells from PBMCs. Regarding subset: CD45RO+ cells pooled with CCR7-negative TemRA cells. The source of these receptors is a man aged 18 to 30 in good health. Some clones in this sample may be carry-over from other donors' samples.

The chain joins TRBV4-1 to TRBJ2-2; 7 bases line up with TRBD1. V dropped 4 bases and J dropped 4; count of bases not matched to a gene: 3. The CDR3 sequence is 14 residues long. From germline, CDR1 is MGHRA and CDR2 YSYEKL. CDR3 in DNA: TGCGCCAGCAGCCCGGGACAGACCACCGGGGAGCTGTTTTTT. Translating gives CASSPGQTTGELFF.

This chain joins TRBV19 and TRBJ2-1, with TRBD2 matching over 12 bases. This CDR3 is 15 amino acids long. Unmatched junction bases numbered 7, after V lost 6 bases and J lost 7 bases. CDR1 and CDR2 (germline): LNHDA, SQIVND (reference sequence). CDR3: CASSRLAGDGNEQFF. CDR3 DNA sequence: TGTGCCAGTAGCAGACTAGCGGGAGATGGGAATGAGCAGTTCTTC.

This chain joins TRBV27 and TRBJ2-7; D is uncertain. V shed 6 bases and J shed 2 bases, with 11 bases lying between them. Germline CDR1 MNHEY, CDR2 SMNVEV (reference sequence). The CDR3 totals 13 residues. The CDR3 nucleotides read TGTGCCAGCAGCTACGGATGGACCTACGAGCAGTACTTC. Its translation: CASSYGWTYEQYF.

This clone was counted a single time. Written as DNA, the CDR3 is TGTGCCACCAGCACTCTGACTTATCGCACAGATACGCAGTATTTT. It yields the protein CATSTLTYRTDTQYF. The J gene is TRBJ2-3, the V gene TRBV15; D gene uncertain. V was pared by 4 bases and J by 1 base, with 12 bases between. From germline, CDR1 is LNHNV and CDR2 YYDKDF (reference sequence). This CDR3 region has 15 residues.

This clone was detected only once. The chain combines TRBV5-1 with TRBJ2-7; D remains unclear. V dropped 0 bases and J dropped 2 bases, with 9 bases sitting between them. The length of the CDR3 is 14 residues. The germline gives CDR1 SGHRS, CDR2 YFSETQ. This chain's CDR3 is CASSLGLNTYEQYF. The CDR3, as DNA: TGCGCCAGCAGCTTGGGGCTGAATACCTACGAGCAGTACTTC.

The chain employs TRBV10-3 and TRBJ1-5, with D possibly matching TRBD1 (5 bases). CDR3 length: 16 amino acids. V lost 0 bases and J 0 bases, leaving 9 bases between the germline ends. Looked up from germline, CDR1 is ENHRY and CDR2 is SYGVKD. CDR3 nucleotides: TGTGCCATCAGTGAGTCTTACAGGAGTAGCAATCAGCCCCAGCATTTT. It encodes CAISESYRSSNQPQHF.

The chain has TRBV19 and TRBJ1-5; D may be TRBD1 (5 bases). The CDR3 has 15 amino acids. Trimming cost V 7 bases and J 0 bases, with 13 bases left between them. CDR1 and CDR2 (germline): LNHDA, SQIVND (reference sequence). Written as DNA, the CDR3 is TGTGCCAGTATAATAGACAGTGATAGCAATCAGCCCCAGCATTTT. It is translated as CASIIDSDSNQPQHF.

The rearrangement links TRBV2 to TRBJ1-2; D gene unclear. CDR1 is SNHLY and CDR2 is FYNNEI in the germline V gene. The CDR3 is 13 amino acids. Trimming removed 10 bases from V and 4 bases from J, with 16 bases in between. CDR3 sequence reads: CATATPLSYGYTF. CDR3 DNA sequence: TGTGCCACAGCGACCCCCCTTTCCTATGGCTACACCTTC.

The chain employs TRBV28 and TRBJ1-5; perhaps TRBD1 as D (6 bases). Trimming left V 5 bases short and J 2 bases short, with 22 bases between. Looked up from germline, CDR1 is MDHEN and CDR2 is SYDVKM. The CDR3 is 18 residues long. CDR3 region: CASSGPGHGGYGNQPQHF. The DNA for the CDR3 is TGTGCCAGCAGTGGTCCGGGACACGGCGGCTATGGCAATCAGCCCCAGCATTTT.

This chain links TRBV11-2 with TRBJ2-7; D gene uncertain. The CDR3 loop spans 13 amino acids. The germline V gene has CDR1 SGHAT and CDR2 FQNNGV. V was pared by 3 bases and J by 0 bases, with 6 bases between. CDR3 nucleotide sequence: TGTGCCAGCAGCTTTAGCCGCTCCTACGAGCAGTACTTC. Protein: CASSFSRSYEQYF.

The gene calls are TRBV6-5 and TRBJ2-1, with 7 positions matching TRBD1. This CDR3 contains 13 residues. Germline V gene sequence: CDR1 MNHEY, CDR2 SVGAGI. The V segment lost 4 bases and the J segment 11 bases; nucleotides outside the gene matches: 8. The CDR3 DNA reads TGTGCCAGCAGTTCTAAACGGACAGGAAAGCAGTTCTTC. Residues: CASSSKRTGKQFF.

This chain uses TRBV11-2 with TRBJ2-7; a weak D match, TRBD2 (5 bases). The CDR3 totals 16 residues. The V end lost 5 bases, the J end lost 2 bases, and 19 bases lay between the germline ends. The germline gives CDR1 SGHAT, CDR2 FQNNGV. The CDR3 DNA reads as TGTGCCAGCAGCCCACCATCCGTGCGGGTACCCTACGAGCAGTACTTC. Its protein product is CASSPPSVRVPYEQYF.

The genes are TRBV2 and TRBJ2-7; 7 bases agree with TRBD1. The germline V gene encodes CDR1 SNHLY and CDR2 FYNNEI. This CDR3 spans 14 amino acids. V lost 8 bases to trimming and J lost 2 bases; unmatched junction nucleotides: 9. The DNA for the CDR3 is TGTGCCAGCGGAAGATTCGGGACAGCCTACGAGCAGTACTTC. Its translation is CASGRFGTAYEQYF.

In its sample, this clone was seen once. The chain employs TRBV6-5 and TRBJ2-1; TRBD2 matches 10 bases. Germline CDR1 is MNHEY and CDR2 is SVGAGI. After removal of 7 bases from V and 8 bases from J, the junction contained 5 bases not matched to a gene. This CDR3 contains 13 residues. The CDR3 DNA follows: TGTGCCAGCACGGCTAGCGGGAGTTATGAGCAGTTCTTC. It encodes CASTASGSYEQFF.

The CDR3 nucleotides are TGTGCCAGCAGTTATACCCCCCCGGGCAGGGTAGGGAACACTGAAGCTTTCTTT. It yields the protein CASSYTPPGRVGNTEAFF. This sequence joins TRBV27 and TRBJ1-1; the D gene is possibly TRBD1 (5 bases). Trimming removed 4 bases from V and 1 base from J, with 22 bases in between. Germline V CDR1 and CDR2: MNHEY, SMNVEV (reference sequence). This CDR3 has 18 residues.

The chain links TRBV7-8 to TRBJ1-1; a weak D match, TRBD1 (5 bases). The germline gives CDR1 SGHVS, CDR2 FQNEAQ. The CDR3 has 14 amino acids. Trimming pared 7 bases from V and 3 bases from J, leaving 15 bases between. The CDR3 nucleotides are TGTGCCAGCAACACACGTGGGGGACACACTGAAGCTTTCTTT. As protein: CASNTRGGHTEAFF.

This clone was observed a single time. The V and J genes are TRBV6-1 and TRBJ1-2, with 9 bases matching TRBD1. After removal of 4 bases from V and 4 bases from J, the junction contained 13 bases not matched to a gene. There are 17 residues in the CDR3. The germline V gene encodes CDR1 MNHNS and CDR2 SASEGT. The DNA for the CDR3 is TGTGCCAGCAGTGGGGACAGGGTATCTCCCGCCCTCTATGGCTACACCTTC. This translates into CASSGDRVSPALYGYTF.

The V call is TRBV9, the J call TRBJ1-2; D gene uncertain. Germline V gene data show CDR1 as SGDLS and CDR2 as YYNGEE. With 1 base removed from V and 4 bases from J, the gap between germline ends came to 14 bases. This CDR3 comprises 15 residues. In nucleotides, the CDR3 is TGTGCCAGCAGCGTATTGGCGGCAGGCGCCTATGGCTACACCTTC. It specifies CASSVLAAGAYGYTF.

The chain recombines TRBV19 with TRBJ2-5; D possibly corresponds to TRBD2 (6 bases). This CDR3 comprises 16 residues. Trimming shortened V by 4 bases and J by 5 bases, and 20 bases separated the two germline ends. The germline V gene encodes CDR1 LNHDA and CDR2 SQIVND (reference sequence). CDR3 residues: CASSTLSGPTAETQYF. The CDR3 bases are TGTGCCAGTAGTACCCTTAGCGGTCCTACCGCCGAGACCCAGTACTTC.

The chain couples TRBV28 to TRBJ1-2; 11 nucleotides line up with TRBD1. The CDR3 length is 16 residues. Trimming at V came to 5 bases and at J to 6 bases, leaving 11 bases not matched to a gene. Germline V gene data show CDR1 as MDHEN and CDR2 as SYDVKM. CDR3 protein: CASSPSPGTGGHGYTF. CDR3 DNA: TGTGCCAGCAGTCCAAGCCCAGGGACAGGGGGACATGGCTACACCTTC.

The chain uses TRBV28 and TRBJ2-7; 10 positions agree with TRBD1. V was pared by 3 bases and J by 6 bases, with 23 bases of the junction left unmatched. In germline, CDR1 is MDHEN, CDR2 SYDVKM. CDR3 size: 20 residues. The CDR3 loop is CASSLRVGRQGAQNTGEQYF. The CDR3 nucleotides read TGTGCCAGCAGTTTGAGAGTAGGGAGACAGGGGGCGCAGAATACTGGCGAGCAGTACTTC.

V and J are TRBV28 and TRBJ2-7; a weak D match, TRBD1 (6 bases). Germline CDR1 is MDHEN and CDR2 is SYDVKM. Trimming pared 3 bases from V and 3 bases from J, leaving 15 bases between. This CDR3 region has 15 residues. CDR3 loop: CASSFQGRPSYEQYF. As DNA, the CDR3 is TGTGCCAGCAGTTTTCAGGGGCGACCCAGCTACGAGCAGTACTTC.

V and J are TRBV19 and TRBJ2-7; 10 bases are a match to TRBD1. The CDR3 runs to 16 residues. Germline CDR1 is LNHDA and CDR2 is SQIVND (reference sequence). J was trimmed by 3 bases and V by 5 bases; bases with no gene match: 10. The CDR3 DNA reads TGTGCCAGTAGTCCCTGGACAGGGGGAAGTGTCTACGAGCAGTACTTC. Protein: CASSPWTGGSVYEQYF.

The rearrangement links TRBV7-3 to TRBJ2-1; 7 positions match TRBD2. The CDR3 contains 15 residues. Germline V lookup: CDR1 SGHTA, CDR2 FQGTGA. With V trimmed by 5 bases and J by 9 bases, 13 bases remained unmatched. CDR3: CASSLGGRTVGEQFF. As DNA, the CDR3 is TGTGCCAGCAGCCTAGGCGGGAGAACGGTAGGTGAGCAGTTCTTC.

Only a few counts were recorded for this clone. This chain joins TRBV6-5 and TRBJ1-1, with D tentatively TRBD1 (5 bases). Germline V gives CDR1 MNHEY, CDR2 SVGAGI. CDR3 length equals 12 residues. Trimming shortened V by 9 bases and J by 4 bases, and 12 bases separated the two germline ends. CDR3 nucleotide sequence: TGTGCCAGTAACCCGGGGGGCACTGAAGCTTTCTTT. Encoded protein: CASNPGGTEAFF.

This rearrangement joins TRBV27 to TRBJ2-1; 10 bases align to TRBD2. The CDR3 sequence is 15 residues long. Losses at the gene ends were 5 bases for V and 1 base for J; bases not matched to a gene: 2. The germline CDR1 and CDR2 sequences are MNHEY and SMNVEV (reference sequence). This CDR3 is CASSSGRGSYNEQFF. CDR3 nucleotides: TGTGCCAGCAGTAGCGGGAGGGGTTCCTACAATGAGCAGTTCTTC.

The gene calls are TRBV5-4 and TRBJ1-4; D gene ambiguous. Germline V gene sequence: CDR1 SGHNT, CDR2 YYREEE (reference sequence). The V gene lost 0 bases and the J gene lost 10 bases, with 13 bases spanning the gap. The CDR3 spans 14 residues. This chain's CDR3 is CASSLGELAGKLFF. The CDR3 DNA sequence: TGTGCCAGCAGCTTGGGCGAGCTGGCGGGAAAACTGTTTTTT.

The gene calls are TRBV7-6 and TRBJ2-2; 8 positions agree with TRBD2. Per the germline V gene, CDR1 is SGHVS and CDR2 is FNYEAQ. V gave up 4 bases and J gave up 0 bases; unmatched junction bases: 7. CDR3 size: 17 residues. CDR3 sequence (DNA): TGTGCCAGCAGCTCACGGGAGGGGGGCGCGAACACCGGGGAGCTGTTTTTT. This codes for CASSSREGGANTGELFF.

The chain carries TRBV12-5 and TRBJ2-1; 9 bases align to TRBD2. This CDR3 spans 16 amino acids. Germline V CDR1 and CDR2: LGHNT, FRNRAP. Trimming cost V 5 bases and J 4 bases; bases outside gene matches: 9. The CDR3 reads CASGHPQAGGYNEQFF. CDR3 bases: TGTGCTAGTGGTCATCCGCAAGCGGGAGGTTACAATGAGCAGTTCTTC.

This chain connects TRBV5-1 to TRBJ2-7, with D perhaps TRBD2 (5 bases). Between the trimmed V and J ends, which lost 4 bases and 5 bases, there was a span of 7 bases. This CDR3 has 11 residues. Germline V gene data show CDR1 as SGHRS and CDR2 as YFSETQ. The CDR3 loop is CASSGRNEQYF. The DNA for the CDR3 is TGCGCCAGCAGCGGGAGAAACGAGCAGTACTTC. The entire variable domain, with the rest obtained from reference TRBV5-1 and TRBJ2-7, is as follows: KAGVTQTPRYLIKTRGQQVTLSCSPISGHRSVSWYQQTPGQGLQFLFEYFSETQRNKGNFPGRFSGRQFSNSRSEMNVSTLELGDSALYLCASSGRNEQYFGPGTRLTVT.

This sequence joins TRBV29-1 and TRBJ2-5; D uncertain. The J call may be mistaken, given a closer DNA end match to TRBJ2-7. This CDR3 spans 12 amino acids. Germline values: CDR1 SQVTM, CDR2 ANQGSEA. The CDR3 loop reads CSVVDTLYEQYF. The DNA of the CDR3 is TGCAGCGTTGTTGACACTCTCTACGAGCAGTACTTC.

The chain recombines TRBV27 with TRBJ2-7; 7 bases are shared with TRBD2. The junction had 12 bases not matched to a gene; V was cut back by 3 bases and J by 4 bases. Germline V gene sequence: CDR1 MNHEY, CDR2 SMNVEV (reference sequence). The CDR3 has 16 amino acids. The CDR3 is CASSFSGRALFYEQYF. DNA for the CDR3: TGTGCCAGCAGTTTCTCAGGGAGGGCCCTCTTTTACGAGCAGTACTTC.